The rows below give T cell receptor beta chains drawn from one sample of a study of T cell repertoires in cytomegalovirus infection. TCRdb re-derived calls from the reads in MiXCR, one entry per CDR3 protein. The data hold approximately 500,000 distinct CDR3 sequences, with about 15% observed a single time. Sequencing used CD8+ T cells from PBMCs. The receptors shown here come from a human donor in good health (CMV status not recorded). Some clones in this sample may be carry-over from other donors' samples. Both conserved end residues are part of each CDR3. The order of the fields is V gene, clone size, D gene, J gene, CDR3 DNA, CDR3 protein. A D gene is named only where the DNA matches it firmly. Rows may omit the clone size; those that give it use once, few, many or a size class.

v_gene: TRBV25-1; abundance: many; d_gene: TRBD1; j_gene: TRBJ1-1; CDR3nt: TGTGCCAGCAGTGAATATGGGACAGGGGTGAACACTGAAGCTTTCTTT; CDR3aa: CASSEYGTGVNTEAFF
v_gene: TRBV19; abundance: -; d_gene: TRBD1; j_gene: TRBJ1-2; CDR3nt: TGTGCCTCCTTCGACAGGGAACCCGAATATGGCTACACCTTC; CDR3aa: CASFDREPEYGYTF
v_gene: TRBV5-5; abundance: few; d_gene: -; j_gene: TRBJ1-1; CDR3nt: TGTGCCAGCACCTATAACACTGAAGCTTTCTTT; CDR3aa: CASTYNTEAFF
v_gene: TRBV7-3; abundance: many; d_gene: TRBD2; j_gene: TRBJ2-3; CDR3nt: TGTGCCAGCAGCGAGCGGGGGGGCAACACAGATACGCAGTATTTT; CDR3aa: CASSERGGNTDTQYF
v_gene: TRBV4-1; abundance: -; d_gene: TRBD1; j_gene: TRBJ2-3; CDR3nt: TGCGCCAGCAGCAGCAGGGGGCTGGAGACAGATACGCAGTATTTT; CDR3aa: CASSSRGLETDTQYF
v_gene: TRBV5-1; abundance: -; d_gene: TRBD1; j_gene: TRBJ2-2; CDR3nt: TGCGCCAGCAGCTCTCAACCGGGACAGGGTCGCACCGGGGAGCTGTTTTTT; CDR3aa: CASSSQPGQGRTGELFF
v_gene: TRBV19; abundance: -; d_gene: -; j_gene: TRBJ1-5; CDR3nt: TGTGCCAGTGTGAGTCGTGAAGGCAATCAGCCCCAGCATTTT; CDR3aa: CASVSREGNQPQHF
v_gene: TRBV15; abundance: -; d_gene: TRBD2; j_gene: TRBJ2-2; CDR3nt: TGTGCCACCAGCAGCTTAGCGGGCCCCAACACCGGGGAGCTGTTTTTT; CDR3aa: CATSSLAGPNTGELFF
v_gene: TRBV19; abundance: -; d_gene: -; j_gene: TRBJ1-1; CDR3nt: TGTGCCAGTAGTGCAGACAGGAGACGGGGAGAAGCTTTCTTT; CDR3aa: CASSADRRRGEAFF
v_gene: TRBV4-1; abundance: -; d_gene: -; j_gene: TRBJ2-7; CDR3nt: TGCGCCAGCAGCCAAGATTGGGTAGCGGCTTACTACGAGCAGTACTTC; CDR3aa: CASSQDWVAAYYEQYF
v_gene: TRBV11-2; abundance: -; d_gene: -; j_gene: TRBJ2-7; CDR3nt: TGTGCCAGCACCCTAGCCGCCAACTACGAGCAGTACTTC; CDR3aa: CASTLAANYEQYF
v_gene: TRBV28; abundance: many; d_gene: -; j_gene: TRBJ2-5; CDR3nt: TGTGCCAGCAGTTTATCCCTAGGTCAAGAGACCCAGTACTTC; CDR3aa: CASSLSLGQETQYF
v_gene: TRBV7-8; abundance: many; d_gene: -; j_gene: TRBJ1-2; CDR3nt: TGTGCCAGCAGCTTATATCTTGAGGGGAACTATGGCTACACCTTC; CDR3aa: CASSLYLEGNYGYTF
v_gene: TRBV14; abundance: few; d_gene: -; j_gene: TRBJ2-7; CDR3nt: TGTGCCAGCAGCCAAGTACAATTGGGACCATCATCCTACGAGCAGTACTTC; CDR3aa: CASSQVQLGPSSYEQYF
v_gene: TRBV9; abundance: -; d_gene: -; j_gene: TRBJ2-1; CDR3nt: TGTGCCAGCAGCGTAGGTCGACAGCCGCGTGACGATGAGCAGTTCTTC; CDR3aa: CASSVGRQPRDDEQFF
v_gene: TRBV27; abundance: many; d_gene: -; j_gene: TRBJ2-7; CDR3nt: TGTGCCAGCAGTTTGGGGGTTGAGGCCTACGAGCAGTACTTC; CDR3aa: CASSLGVEAYEQYF
v_gene: TRBV15; abundance: few; d_gene: TRBD2; j_gene: TRBJ2-1; CDR3nt: TGTGCCACCAGCAGTCCCTGGGGGGGTTTCCTCAATGAGCAGTTCTTC; CDR3aa: CATSSPWGGFLNEQFF
v_gene: TRBV15; abundance: -; d_gene: -; j_gene: TRBJ2-7; CDR3nt: TGTGCCACCAGCCCGCGGTACAGGAGAGGACTTTCAAACGAGCAGTACTTC; CDR3aa: CATSPRYRRGLSNEQYF
v_gene: TRBV7-8; abundance: many; d_gene: -; j_gene: TRBJ2-7; CDR3nt: TGTGCCAGCAGGCCAGGGGCCGGGGTTTACGAGCAGTACTTC; CDR3aa: CASRPGAGVYEQYF
v_gene: TRBV6-1; abundance: -; d_gene: -; j_gene: TRBJ2-1; CDR3nt: TGTGCCAGCAGTGAAGATAATGGGATACGGGAAGTCAATGAGCAGTTCTTC; CDR3aa: CASSEDNGIREVNEQFF
v_gene: TRBV5-5; abundance: few; d_gene: -; j_gene: TRBJ1-5; CDR3nt: TGTGCCAGCAGTCATGGGGAGGAGTTCAATCAGCCCCAGCATTTT; CDR3aa: CASSHGEEFNQPQHF
v_gene: TRBV28; abundance: many; d_gene: TRBD2; j_gene: TRBJ2-1; CDR3nt: TGTGCCAGCAGGGTAGCGGGAGACTCTTACAATGAGCAGTTCTTC; CDR3aa: CASRVAGDSYNEQFF
v_gene: TRBV3-1; abundance: few; d_gene: -; j_gene: TRBJ2-2; CDR3nt: TGTGCCAGCAGCCAAGTCCCGGACCTCAACACCGGGGAGCTGTTTTTT; CDR3aa: CASSQVPDLNTGELFF
v_gene: TRBV24-1; abundance: -; d_gene: TRBD2; j_gene: TRBJ2-3; CDR3nt: TGTGCCACCAGTGATCCCTTTATTAGCGGGAGTTGGGCACAGATAACGCAGTATTTT; CDR3aa: CATSDPFISGSWAQITQYF
v_gene: TRBV20-1; abundance: -; d_gene: TRBD2; j_gene: TRBJ2-7; CDR3nt: TGCAGTGCTAGAGATACAGTGAGGACTAGACAGTACGAGCAGTACTTC; CDR3aa: CSARDTVRTRQYEQYF
v_gene: TRBV3-1; abundance: -; d_gene: -; j_gene: TRBJ2-4; CDR3nt: TGTGCCAGCAGCCAAGAGGCAGCTCTAGCCAAAAACATTCAGTACTTC; CDR3aa: CASSQEAALAKNIQYF
v_gene: TRBV7-9; abundance: many; d_gene: -; j_gene: TRBJ2-5; CDR3nt: TGTGCCAGCAGCCTCCCTGGTAACCAAGAGACCCAGTACTTC; CDR3aa: CASSLPGNQETQYF
v_gene: TRBV3-1; abundance: few; d_gene: TRBD1; j_gene: TRBJ2-7; CDR3nt: TGTGCCAGCAGCCAAGGTTTGTTTACCGGGACAGGCTCCTACGAGCAGTACTTC; CDR3aa: CASSQGLFTGTGSYEQYF
v_gene: TRBV7-7; abundance: many; d_gene: -; j_gene: TRBJ2-2; CDR3nt: TGTGCCAGCAGCTTAAGTCCGGGCGGGGGCCCTCGTAGCGGGGAGCTGTTTTTT; CDR3aa: CASSLSPGGGPRSGELFF
v_gene: TRBV4-1; abundance: -; d_gene: -; j_gene: TRBJ1-2; CDR3nt: TGCGCCAGCAGCCAGGAAGAGGAGGGAGTCTATGGCTACACCTTC; CDR3aa: CASSQEEEGVYGYTF
v_gene: TRBV7-9; abundance: many; d_gene: -; j_gene: TRBJ2-3; CDR3nt: TGTGCCAGCAGCCCTCCAGGGAATCCAGATACGCAGTATTTT; CDR3aa: CASSPPGNPDTQYF
v_gene: TRBV7-9; abundance: many; d_gene: TRBD1; j_gene: TRBJ2-7; CDR3nt: TGTGCCAGCAGCTCCCGGGACAGTCCTTTCGAGCAGTACTTC; CDR3aa: CASSSRDSPFEQYF
v_gene: TRBV4-1; abundance: -; d_gene: TRBD2; j_gene: TRBJ2-1; CDR3nt: TGCGCCAGCAGCCAAGAAGCACTAGCGGGAGTAGGTGAGCAGTTCTTC; CDR3aa: CASSQEALAGVGEQFF
v_gene: TRBV7-9; abundance: few; d_gene: -; j_gene: TRBJ2-2; CDR3nt: TGTGCCAGCAGCCCGGAGGGGGGTCCTGCCGGGGAGCTGTTTTTT; CDR3aa: CASSPEGGPAGELFF
v_gene: TRBV10-3; abundance: -; d_gene: -; j_gene: TRBJ2-1; CDR3nt: TGTGCCATCAGTGACGCGGGACTCGAGGATGAGCAGTTCTTC; CDR3aa: CAISDAGLEDEQFF
v_gene: TRBV20-1; abundance: -; d_gene: TRBD2; j_gene: TRBJ2-3; CDR3nt: TGCAGGGGACTAGCGGATCCGTCCGTCACAGATACGCAGTATTTT; CDR3aa: CRGLADPSVTDTQYF
v_gene: TRBV12-3/TRBV12-4; abundance: many; d_gene: -; j_gene: TRBJ2-2; CDR3nt: TGTGCCAGCAGGAGACAGAACACCGGGGAGCTGTTTTTT; CDR3aa: CASRRQNTGELFF
v_gene: TRBV9; abundance: few; d_gene: TRBD1; j_gene: TRBJ2-6; CDR3nt: TGTGCCAGCAGCGCACCGAGACAGGGGGCTCTAGGCTCTGGGGCCAACGTCCTGACTTTC; CDR3aa: CASSAPRQGALGSGANVLTF
v_gene: TRBV9; abundance: few; d_gene: -; j_gene: TRBJ2-2; CDR3nt: TGTGCCAGCAGCGTCTCTTCCGGGGAGCTGTTTTTT; CDR3aa: CASSVSSGELFF
v_gene: TRBV25-1; abundance: -; d_gene: TRBD2; j_gene: TRBJ2-7; CDR3nt: TGTGCCAGCAGTGAGGGGGGGGTAGGTGAGCAGTACTTC; CDR3aa: CASSEGGVGEQYF
v_gene: TRBV20-1; abundance: -; d_gene: TRBD1; j_gene: TRBJ2-7; CDR3nt: TGCAGTGCGCGACAGGGGTCCGACCTCGAGCAGTACTTC; CDR3aa: CSARQGSDLEQYF
v_gene: TRBV29-1; abundance: once; d_gene: -; j_gene: TRBJ2-3; CDR3nt: TGCAGCCTAAAAGGGGCCAAAAGGACAGATACGCAGTATTTT; CDR3aa: CSLKGAKRTDTQYF
v_gene: TRBV4-2; abundance: many; d_gene: -; j_gene: TRBJ1-5; CDR3nt: TGTGCCAGCAGCCGCACGGCGTCAGGGGATCAGCCCCAGCATTTT; CDR3aa: CASSRTASGDQPQHF
v_gene: TRBV7-8; abundance: many; d_gene: TRBD2; j_gene: TRBJ2-3; CDR3nt: TGTGCCAGCAGCTCGGCTATAATAGCGGGAGAGGGAGATACGCAGTATTTT; CDR3aa: CASSSAIIAGEGDTQYF
v_gene: TRBV27; abundance: few; d_gene: -; j_gene: TRBJ2-1; CDR3nt: TGTGCCAGCAGTTTAAGTCAGGACTACAATGAGCAGTTCTTC; CDR3aa: CASSLSQDYNEQFF
v_gene: TRBV7-9; abundance: many; d_gene: -; j_gene: TRBJ1-2; CDR3nt: TGTGCCAGCAGCCTCAGAGACTACACCTTC; CDR3aa: CASSLRDYTF
v_gene: TRBV28; abundance: many; d_gene: TRBD2; j_gene: TRBJ2-7; CDR3nt: TGTGCCAGCACACCGACTAGCCGACGGATTTACAGCTCCTACGAGCAGTACTTC; CDR3aa: CASTPTSRRIYSSYEQYF
v_gene: TRBV15; abundance: many; d_gene: -; j_gene: TRBJ2-5; CDR3nt: TGTGCCACCAGCAGAGAGCGGGGAGGAGAGACCCAGTACTTC; CDR3aa: CATSRERGGETQYF
v_gene: TRBV12-3/TRBV12-4; abundance: -; d_gene: -; j_gene: TRBJ2-7; CDR3nt: TGTGCCAGCAGTGACGGGGTCGCCTACGAGCAGTACTTC; CDR3aa: CASSDGVAYEQYF
v_gene: TRBV6-1; abundance: many; d_gene: -; j_gene: TRBJ2-1; CDR3nt: TGTGCCAGCAGTTGGCCGGAAACCTACAATGAGCAGTTCTTC; CDR3aa: CASSWPETYNEQFF
v_gene: TRBV9; abundance: -; d_gene: -; j_gene: TRBJ2-2; CDR3nt: TGTGCCAGCAGCCCCCGCGCCAGGGAGCTGTTTTTT; CDR3aa: CASSPRARELFF
v_gene: TRBV7-6; abundance: many; d_gene: -; j_gene: TRBJ2-1; CDR3nt: TGTGCCAGCAGCTTACGGGCTAGCTCCTACAATGAGCAGTTCTTC; CDR3aa: CASSLRASSYNEQFF
v_gene: TRBV7-2; abundance: many; d_gene: TRBD2; j_gene: TRBJ2-7; CDR3nt: TGTGCCAGCAGTGACGGACTAGCGGTCTACGAGCAGTACTTC; CDR3aa: CASSDGLAVYEQYF